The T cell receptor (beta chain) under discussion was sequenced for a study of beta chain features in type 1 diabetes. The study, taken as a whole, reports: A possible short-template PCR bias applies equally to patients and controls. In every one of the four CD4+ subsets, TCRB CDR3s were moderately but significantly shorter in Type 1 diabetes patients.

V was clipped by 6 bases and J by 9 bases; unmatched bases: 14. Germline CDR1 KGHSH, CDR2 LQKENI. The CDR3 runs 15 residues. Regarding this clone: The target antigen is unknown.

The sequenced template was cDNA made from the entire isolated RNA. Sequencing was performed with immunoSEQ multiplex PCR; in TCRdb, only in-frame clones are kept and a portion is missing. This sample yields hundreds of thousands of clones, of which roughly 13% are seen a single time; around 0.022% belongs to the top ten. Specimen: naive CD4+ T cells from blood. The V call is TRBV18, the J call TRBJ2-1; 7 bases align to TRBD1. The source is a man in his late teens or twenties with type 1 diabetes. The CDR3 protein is CASSRDRVPEGEQFF. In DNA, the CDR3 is TGTGCCAGCTCCCGTGACAGGGTTCCTGAGGGTGAGCAGTTCTTC.